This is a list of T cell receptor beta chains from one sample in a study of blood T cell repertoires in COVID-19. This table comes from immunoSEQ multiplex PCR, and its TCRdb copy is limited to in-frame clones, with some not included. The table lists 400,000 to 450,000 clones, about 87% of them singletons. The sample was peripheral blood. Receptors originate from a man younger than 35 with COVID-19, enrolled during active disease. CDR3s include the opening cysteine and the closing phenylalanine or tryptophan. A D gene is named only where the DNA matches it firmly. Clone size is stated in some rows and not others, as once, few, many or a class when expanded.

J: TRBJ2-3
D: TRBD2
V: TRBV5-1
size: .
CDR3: CASSLVGRMSTDTQYF
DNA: TGCGCCAGCAGCTTGGTCGGGAGGATGAGCACAGATACGCAGTATTTT

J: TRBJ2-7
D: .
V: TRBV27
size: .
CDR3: CASSLAEVSEQYF
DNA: TGTGCCAGCAGTTTGGCGGAGGTTTCCGAGCAGTACTTC

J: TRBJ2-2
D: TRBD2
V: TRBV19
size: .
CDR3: CASSLWTSGTGELFF
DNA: TGTGCCAGTAGTTTGTGGACTAGCGGCACCGGGGAGCTGTTTTTT

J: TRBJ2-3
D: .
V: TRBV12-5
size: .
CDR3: CASGLVGLITDTQYF
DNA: TGTGCTAGTGGTTTGGTAGGACTGATCACAGATACGCAGTATTTT

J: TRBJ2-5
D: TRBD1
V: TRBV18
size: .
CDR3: CASSPPKQGGQETQYF
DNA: TGTGCCAGCTCACCACCCAAACAGGGGGGCCAAGAGACCCAGTACTTC

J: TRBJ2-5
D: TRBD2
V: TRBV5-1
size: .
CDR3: CASSLSSGAEETQYF
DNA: TGCGCCAGCAGCTTGTCTAGCGGGGCGGAAGAGACCCAGTACTTC

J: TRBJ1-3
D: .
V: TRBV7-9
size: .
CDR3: CASSSAGWDSGNTIYF
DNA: TGTGCCAGCAGCTCCGCGGGGTGGGACTCTGGAAACACCATATATTTT

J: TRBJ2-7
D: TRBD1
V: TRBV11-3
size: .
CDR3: CASSLDTRGQYEQYF
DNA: TGTGCCAGCAGCTTAGATACCAGGGGGCAATACGAGCAGTACTTC

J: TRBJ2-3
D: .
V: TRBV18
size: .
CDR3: CASSPESGDTQYF
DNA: TGTGCCAGCTCGCCGGAGTCTGGAGATACGCAGTATTTT

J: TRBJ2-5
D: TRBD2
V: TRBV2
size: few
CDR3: CASREGLAGVTQYF
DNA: TGTGCCAGCAGGGAAGGACTAGCGGGAGTGACCCAGTACTTC

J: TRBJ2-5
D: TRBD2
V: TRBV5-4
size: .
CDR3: CASSLPTSGSYQETQYF
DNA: TGTGCCAGCAGCCTCCCTACTAGCGGGAGCTATCAAGAGACCCAGTACTTC

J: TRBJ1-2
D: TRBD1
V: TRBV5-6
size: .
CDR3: CASNREGQPYGYTF
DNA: TGTGCCAGCAACCGCGAGGGACAGCCATATGGCTACACCTTC

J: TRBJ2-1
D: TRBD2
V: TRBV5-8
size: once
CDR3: CASSSPSGVMYEQFF
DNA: TGTGCCAGCAGCTCCCCTAGCGGGGTCATGTATGAGCAGTTCTTC

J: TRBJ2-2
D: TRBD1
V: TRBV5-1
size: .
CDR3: CASTRTGANTGELFF
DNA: TGCGCCAGCACCCGCACAGGGGCGAACACCGGGGAGCTGTTTTTT

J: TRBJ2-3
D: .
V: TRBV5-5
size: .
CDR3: CASSLLPGSTDTQYF
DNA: TGTGCCAGCAGCTTATTACCCGGGAGCACAGATACGCAGTATTTT

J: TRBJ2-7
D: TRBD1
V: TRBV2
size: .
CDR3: CASSESGTGAYEQYF
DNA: TGTGCCAGCAGTGAAAGTGGGACAGGTGCCTACGAGCAGTACTTC

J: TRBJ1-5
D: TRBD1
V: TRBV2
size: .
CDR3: CASSPGQGVGNQPQHF
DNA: TGTGCCAGCAGTCCGGGACAGGGTGTGGGGAATCAGCCCCAGCATTTT

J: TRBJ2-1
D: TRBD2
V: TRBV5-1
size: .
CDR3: CASSITSGRRNEQFF
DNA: TGCGCCAGCAGCATAACTAGCGGGAGAAGGAATGAGCAGTTCTTC

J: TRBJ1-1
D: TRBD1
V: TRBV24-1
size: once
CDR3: CATRSGGGNTEAFF
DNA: TGTGCCACCCGCTCAGGGGGCGGGAACACTGAAGCTTTCTTT

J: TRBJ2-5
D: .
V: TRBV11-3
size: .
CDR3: CASSTGDGHGGTQYF
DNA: TGTGCCAGCAGCACTGGGGACGGTCACGGGGGGACCCAGTACTTC

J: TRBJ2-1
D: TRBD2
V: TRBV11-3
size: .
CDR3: CASSLGGRAGAGEQFF
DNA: TGTGCCAGCAGCTTAGGAGGTAGGGCGGGAGCAGGTGAGCAGTTCTTC

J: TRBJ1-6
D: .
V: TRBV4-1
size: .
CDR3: CASSLEYQGSSPLHF
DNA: TGCGCCAGCAGCCTAGAGTACCAGGGTTCCTCACCCCTCCACTTT

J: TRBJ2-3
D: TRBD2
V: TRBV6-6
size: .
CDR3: CASSTWTSGGTDTQYF
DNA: TGTGCCAGCAGTACCTGGACTAGCGGGGGGACAGATACGCAGTATTTT

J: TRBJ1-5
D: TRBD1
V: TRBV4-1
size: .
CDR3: CASSFRTGIPFNQPQHF
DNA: TGCGCCAGCAGCTTCCGGACAGGGATACCTTTTAATCAGCCCCAGCATTTT

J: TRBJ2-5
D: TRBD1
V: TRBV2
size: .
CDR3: CASSAGTAQLLFQETQYF
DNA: TGTGCCAGCAGTGCCGGGACAGCCCAACTTCTATTCCAAGAGACCCAGTACTTC

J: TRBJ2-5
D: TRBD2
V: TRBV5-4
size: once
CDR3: CASSLVGSGSETQYF
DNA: TGTGCCAGCAGCTTGGTTGGTAGCGGGAGTGAGACCCAGTACTTC

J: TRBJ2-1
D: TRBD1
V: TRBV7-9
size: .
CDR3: CASSFYATGENEQFF
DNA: TGTGCCAGCAGCTTCTACGCGACAGGGGAGAATGAGCAGTTCTTC

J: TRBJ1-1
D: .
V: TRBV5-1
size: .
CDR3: CASSLGRDTEAFF
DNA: TGCGCCAGCAGCCTAGGGAGGGACACTGAAGCTTTCTTT

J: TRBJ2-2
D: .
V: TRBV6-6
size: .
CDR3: CASSLSGVLRGELFF
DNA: TGTGCCAGCAGCCTCTCGGGGGTTTTGCGCGGGGAGCTGTTTTTT

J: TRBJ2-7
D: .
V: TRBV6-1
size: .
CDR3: CASSEDRVYEQYF
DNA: TGTGCCAGCAGTGAAGACAGGGTCTACGAGCAGTACTTC

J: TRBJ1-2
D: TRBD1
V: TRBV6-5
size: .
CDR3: CASSYNPGQGAKTF
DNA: TGTGCCAGCAGTTACAACCCGGGACAGGGGGCGAAGACCTTC

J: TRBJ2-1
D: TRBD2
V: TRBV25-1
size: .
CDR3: CASSVPSGGSNVDEQFF
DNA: TGTGCCAGCAGTGTCCCGAGCGGGGGGAGTAATGTAGATGAGCAGTTCTTC

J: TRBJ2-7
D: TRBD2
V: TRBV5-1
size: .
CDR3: CASSPSGGGPYEQYF
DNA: TGCGCCAGCAGCCCGTCCGGGGGGGGACCCTACGAGCAGTACTTC

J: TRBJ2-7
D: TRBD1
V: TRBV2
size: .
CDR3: CASSGGDRVNEQYF
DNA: TGTGCCAGCAGTGGCGGAGACAGGGTCAACGAGCAGTACTTC

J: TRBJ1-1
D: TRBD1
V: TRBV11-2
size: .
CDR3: CASSLDRVAEAFF
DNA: TGTGCCAGCAGCTTGGACAGGGTCGCTGAAGCTTTCTTT

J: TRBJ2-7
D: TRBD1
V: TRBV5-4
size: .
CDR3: CASSLSRQGTYEQYF
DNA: TGTGCCAGCAGCTTATCAAGACAGGGCACCTACGAGCAGTACTTC

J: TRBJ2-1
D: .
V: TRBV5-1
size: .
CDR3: CASSLVGADEQFF
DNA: TGCGCCAGCAGCTTGGTAGGGGCCGATGAGCAGTTCTTC

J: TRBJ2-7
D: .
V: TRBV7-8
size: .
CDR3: CASSHGAPYEQYF
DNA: TGTGCCAGCAGCCATGGAGCACCCTACGAGCAGTACTTC

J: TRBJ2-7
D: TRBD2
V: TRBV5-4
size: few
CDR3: CASSVRTSGYEQYF
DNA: TGTGCCAGCAGCGTTAGGACTAGCGGCTACGAGCAGTACTTC

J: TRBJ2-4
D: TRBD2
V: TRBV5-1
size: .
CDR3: CASSTAGGDIQYF
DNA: TGCGCCAGCAGCACAGCGGGAGGGGACATTCAGTACTTC

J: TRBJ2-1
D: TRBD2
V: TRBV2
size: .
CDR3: CASRRGGTSGSYEQFF
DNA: TGTGCCAGCAGAAGGGGTGGGACTAGCGGGAGCTATGAGCAGTTCTTC

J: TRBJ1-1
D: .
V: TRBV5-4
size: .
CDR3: CASSATDDTEAFF
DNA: TGTGCCAGCAGCGCGACAGATGATACTGAAGCTTTCTTT

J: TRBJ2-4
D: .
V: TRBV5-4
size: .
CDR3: CASRLELGGNIQYF
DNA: TGTGCCAGCAGACTAGAGTTGGGGGGAAACATTCAGTACTTC

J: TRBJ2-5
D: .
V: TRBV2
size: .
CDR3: CASSAGSRWAQYF
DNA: TGTGCCAGCAGTGCCGGGAGCCGGTGGGCCCAGTACTTC

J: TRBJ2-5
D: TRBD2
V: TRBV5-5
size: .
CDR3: CASSLGLRGGQETQYF
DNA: TGTGCCAGCAGCTTGGGTCTGCGGGGGGGACAAGAGACCCAGTACTTC

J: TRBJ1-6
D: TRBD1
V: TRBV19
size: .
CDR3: CASSIQGGNSPLHF
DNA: TGTGCCAGTAGCATCCAGGGGGGAAATTCACCCCTCCACTTT

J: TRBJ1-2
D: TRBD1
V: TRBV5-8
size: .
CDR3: CASSQGQGYNYGYTF
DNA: TGTGCCAGCAGCCAGGGACAGGGATACAACTATGGCTACACCTTC

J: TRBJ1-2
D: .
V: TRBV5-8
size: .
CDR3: CASSFNSNYGYTF
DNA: TGTGCCAGCAGTTTTAACTCTAACTATGGCTACACCTTC

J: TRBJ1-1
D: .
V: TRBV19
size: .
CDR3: CASSPQAVGTEAFF
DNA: TGTGCCAGTAGTCCACAGGCGGTGGGCACTGAAGCTTTCTTT

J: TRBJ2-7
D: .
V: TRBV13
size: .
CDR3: CASSLGRAYEQYF
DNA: TGTGCCAGCAGCTTGGGCAGGGCCTACGAGCAGTACTTC

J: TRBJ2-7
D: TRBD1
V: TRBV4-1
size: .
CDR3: CASSPAGGKTYEQYF
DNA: TGCGCCAGCAGCCCAGCAGGGGGTAAGACTTACGAGCAGTACTTC

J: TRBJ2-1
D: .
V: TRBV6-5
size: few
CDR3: CASKQGSRNEQFF
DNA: TGTGCCAGCAAGCAGGGGTCAAGGAATGAGCAGTTCTTC

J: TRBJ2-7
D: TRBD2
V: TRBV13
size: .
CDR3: CASSLGPSGGTYEQYF
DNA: TGTGCCAGCAGCTTAGGTCCCAGCGGGGGGACCTACGAGCAGTACTTC

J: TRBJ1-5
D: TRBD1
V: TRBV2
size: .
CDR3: CASRDRVQQPQHF
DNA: TGTGCCAGTAGGGACAGGGTTCAACAGCCCCAGCATTTT

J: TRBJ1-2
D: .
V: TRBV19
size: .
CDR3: CASSTGLVYGYTF
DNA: TGTGCCAGTAGTACAGGGCTAGTCTATGGCTACACCTTC

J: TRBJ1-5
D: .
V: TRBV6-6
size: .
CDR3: CASSYGRAANQPQHF
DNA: TGTGCCAGCAGTTATGGCAGGGCCGCAAATCAGCCCCAGCATTTT

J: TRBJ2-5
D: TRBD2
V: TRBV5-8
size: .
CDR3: CASSLAGLAGSETQYF
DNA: TGTGCCAGCAGCTTGGCGGGACTAGCGGGAAGCGAGACCCAGTACTTC

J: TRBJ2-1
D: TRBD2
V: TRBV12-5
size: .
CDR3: CASGRTTSGKPNEQFF
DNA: TGTGCTAGTGGACGAACGACTAGCGGGAAGCCCAATGAGCAGTTCTTC